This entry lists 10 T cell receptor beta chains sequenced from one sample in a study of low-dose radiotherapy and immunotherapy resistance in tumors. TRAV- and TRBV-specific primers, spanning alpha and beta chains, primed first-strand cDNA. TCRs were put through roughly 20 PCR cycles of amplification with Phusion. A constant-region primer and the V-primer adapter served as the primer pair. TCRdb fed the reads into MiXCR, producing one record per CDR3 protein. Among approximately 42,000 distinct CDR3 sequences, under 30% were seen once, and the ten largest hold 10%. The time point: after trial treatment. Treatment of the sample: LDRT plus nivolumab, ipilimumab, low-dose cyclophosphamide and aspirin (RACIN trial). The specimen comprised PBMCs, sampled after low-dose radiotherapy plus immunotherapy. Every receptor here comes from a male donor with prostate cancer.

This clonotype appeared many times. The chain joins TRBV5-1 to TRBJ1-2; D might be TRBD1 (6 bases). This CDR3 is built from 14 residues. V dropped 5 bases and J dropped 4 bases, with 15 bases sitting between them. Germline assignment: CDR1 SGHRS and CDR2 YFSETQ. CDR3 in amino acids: CASRQGEGLYGYTF. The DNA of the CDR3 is TGCGCCAGCAGACAGGGAGAGGGTCTCTATGGCTACACCTTC.

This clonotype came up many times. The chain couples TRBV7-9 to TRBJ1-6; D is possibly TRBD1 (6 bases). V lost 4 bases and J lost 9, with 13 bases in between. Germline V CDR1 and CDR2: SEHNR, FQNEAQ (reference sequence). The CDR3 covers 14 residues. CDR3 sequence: CASSSSGGGSPLHF. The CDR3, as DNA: TGTGCCAGCAGCTCTTCGGGAGGGGGTTCACCCCTCCACTTT.

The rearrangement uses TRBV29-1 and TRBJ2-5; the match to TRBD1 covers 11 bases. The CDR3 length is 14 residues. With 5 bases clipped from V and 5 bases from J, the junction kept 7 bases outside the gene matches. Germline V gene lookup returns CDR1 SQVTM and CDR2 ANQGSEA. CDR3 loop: CSVKDRGRGETQYF. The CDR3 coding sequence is TGCAGCGTTAAGGACAGGGGGCGAGGTGAGACCCAGTACTTC.

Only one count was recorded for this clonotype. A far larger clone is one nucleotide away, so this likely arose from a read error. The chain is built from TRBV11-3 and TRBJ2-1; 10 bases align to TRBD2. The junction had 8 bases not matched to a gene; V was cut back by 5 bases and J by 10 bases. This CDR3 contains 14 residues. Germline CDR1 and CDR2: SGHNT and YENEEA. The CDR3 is CASSPGTSAYEQFF. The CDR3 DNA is TGTGCCAGCAGCCCCGGGACTAGCGCCTACGAGCAGTTCTTC.

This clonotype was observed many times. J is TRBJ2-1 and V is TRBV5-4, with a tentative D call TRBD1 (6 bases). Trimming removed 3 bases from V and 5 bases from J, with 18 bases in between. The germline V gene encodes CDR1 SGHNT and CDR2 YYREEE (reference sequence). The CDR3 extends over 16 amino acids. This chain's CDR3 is CASSSRGGLRDNEQFF. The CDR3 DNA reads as TGTGCCAGCAGCTCCCGTGGGGGCCTAAGGGACAATGAGCAGTTCTTC.

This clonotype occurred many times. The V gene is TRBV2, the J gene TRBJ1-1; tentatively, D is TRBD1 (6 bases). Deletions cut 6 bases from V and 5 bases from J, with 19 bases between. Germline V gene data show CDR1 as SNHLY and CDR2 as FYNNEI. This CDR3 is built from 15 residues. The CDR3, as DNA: TGTGCCAGCAGGGCCGTTTCGGGGGCGGGTACTGAAGCTTTCTTT. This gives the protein CASRAVSGAGTEAFF.

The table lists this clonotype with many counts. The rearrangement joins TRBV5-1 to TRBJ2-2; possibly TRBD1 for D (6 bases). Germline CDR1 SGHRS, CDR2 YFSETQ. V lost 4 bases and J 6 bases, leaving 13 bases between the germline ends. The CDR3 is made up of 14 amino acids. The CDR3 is CASSPGTLSGELFF. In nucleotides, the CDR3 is TGCGCCAGCAGCCCCGGGACATTATCCGGGGAGCTGTTTTTT.

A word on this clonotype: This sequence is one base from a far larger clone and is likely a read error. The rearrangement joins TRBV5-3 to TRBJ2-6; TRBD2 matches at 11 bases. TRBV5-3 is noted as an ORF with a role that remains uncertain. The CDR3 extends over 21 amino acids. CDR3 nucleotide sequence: TGTGCCAGCAGCCCGCGAATAGGGGGACTAGCGGTAACCTCTGGGGCCAACGCCCTGACTTTC. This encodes CASSPRIGGLAVTSGANALTF.

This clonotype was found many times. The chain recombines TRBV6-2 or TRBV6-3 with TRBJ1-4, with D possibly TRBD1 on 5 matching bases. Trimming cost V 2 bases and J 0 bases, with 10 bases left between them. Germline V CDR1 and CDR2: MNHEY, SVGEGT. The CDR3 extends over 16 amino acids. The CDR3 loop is CASSYIRTTTNEKLFF. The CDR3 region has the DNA TGTGCCAGCAGTTACATCCGGACAACAACTAATGAAAAACTGTTTTTT.

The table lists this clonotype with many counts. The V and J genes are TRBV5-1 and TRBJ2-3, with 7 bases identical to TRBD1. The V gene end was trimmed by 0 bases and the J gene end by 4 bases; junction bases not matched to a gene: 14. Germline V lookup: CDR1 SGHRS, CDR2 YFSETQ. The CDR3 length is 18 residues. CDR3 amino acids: CASSLEGGASWSADTQYF. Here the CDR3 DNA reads TGCGCCAGCAGCTTGGAAGGGGGCGCAAGTTGGAGCGCAGATACGCAGTATTTT.